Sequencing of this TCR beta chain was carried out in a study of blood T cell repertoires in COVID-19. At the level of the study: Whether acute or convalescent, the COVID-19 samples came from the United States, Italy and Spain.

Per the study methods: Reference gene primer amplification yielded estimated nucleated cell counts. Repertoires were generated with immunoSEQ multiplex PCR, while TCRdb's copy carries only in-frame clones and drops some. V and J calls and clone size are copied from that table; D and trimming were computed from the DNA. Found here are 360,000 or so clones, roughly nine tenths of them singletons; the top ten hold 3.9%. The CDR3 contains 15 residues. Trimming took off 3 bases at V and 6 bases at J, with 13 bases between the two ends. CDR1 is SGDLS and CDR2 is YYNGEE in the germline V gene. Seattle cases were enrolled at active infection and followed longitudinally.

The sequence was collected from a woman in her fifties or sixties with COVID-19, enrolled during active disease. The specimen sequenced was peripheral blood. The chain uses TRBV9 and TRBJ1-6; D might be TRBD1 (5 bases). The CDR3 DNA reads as TGTGCCAGCAGCGGGATCGACAGCATTAATTCACCCCTCCACTTT. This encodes CASSGIDSINSPLHF.